This record concerns one TCR beta chain sequence. This clonotype was counted many times. Its antigen has not been determined. No base-level quality is on record; no much larger clone is a single base apart. Amplification of TCR beta CDR3 regions was carried out from RNA transcripts. The TCR CDR3 was subjected to a first round of RT-PCR using the HTBI primer set and the Qiagen OneStep RT-PCR kit. The libraries were constructed in a second round of multiplex PCR and then size-selected and purified. Sequencing of the libraries was done on an Illumina HiSeq2000 using paired-end 100 bp reads. The authors processed their data as follows. Raw data were processed with SOAPnuke, discarding reads with adapters, uncalled bases, mean Phred below 15, or no exact constant-primer or identifier match. High-quality paired reads were merged using COPE v1.2.5, and each unique nucleotide sequence was defined as a clonotype. MiTCR v1.1 was used to align clonotypes to the IMGT TRBV, TRBD and TRBJ reference segments. Analysis was restricted to V-J combinations with a frequency above 0.0001, which covered over 98% of repertoires. The TCS score was defined as the ratio of F50 (clonal expansion) to E x V (chaos), calculated using BLOSUM62-based TCRdist between CDR3 peptides within each V-J. Welch's t-statistics and random forest reduced 500 to 650 V-J features to 13, which were used in a naive Bayes classifier (R e1071). TCRdb reprocessing: public reads trimmed at Q25 with fastp, clones called with MiXCR, in-frame beta chains kept. Records with the same CDR3 protein are collapsed into one entry carrying the most frequent genes and DNA. TCRdb assigned the V and J calls; the authors' analysis was not used. In all, the sample holds over 350,000 distinct CDR3 sequences, and 14% to 15% of those were seen once. The ten largest account for about 13% of the sample.

Moderately to severely active disease, a Clinical Activity Score of at least 3, a NOSPECS grade of at least 4, and a duration under 3 months were present in ophthalmopathy patients. Patients with uncontrolled infections, other autoimmune diseases, pregnancy or lactation were excluded. Diagnoses relied on clinical symptoms, serum thyroxine and TRAb, thyroid ultrasound and orbital computed tomography. PBMCs were isolated from around 10 ml of fresh peripheral blood by Ficoll-Paque density gradient centrifugation. Total RNA was extracted with Trizol reagent, and quality was checked on an Agilent 2100 Bioanalyzer. Measured from the cysteine to the phenylalanine, the CDR3 is 15 residues long. Solely the CDR3 DNA is kept, with 45 bases framed from the first base. Trimming costs V 0 bases and J 8 bases, and their ends lie 14 bases apart. The germline V gene encodes CDR1 SGHDN and CDR2 FVKESK. These data come from a study of T cells in Graves' hyperthyroidism and ophthalmopathy (dated by TCRdb to the late 2010s). In terms of the full investigation: Peripheral blood samples were taken at initial diagnosis, before any treatment was given. TCR V-J signatures able to tell the groups apart were searched for in a discovery cohort of 100 patients, of whom fewer than 45 had Graves' ophthalmopathy and 57 had stable Graves' hyperthyroidism. Prospective prediction of ophthalmopathy was tested in an independent validation cohort consisting of roughly 19 hyperthyroidism patients and around 16 patients who later progressed to ophthalmopathy. The approximately 90 discovery patients were divided at random into training and test sets in a 7:3 ratio. In addition, the study compared T-cell repertoires in thyroid tissue and in blood from six Graves' hyperthyroidism patients. Once sampling was done, hyperthyroidism patients were given methimazole at a starting dose of 30 mg daily, whereas ophthalmopathy patients were given high-dose intravenous methylprednisolone. TCR Vbeta CDR3 sequencing of 135 peripheral blood samples (roughly 43 ophthalmopathy, 75 to 80 hyperthyroidism and around 17 progressor patients) is reported in the paper. The paper as a whole reports these results and caveats: In cross-validation, a model built on a 13 V-J signature told ophthalmopathy apart from stable hyperthyroidism with approximately 90% sensitivity and approximately 84% specificity, and in testing the same model reached 80%/75%. In validation, progression to ophthalmopathy was predicted by the model with more than 65% sensitivity and under 85% specificity, a median of around 6.5 months before onset. Blood samples also contained most of the expanded thyroid clonotypes (frequency above 0.001), which suggests that blood repertoires may reflect thyroid immune responses. No statistical method was used to fix the sample size in advance, and group allocation was not hidden from the investigators.

The rearrangement joined TRBV14 to TRBJ2-1, with TRBD1 perhaps the D gene, on 7 matching bases. This TCR was sampled from a man aged 18 to 29 with Graves' ophthalmopathy. The sample consisted of blood. The sequence in DNA is TGTGCCAGCAGCCAAGAGGCAGGGGGGAACGATGAGCAGTTCTTC. Its protein product is CASSQEAGGNDEQFF.